These 20 T cell receptor beta chains were all obtained from the same sample, sequenced in a study of T cells in Graves' hyperthyroidism and ophthalmopathy (dated by TCRdb to the late 2010s). Receptors were amplified or captured by multiplex PCR. The run used an Illumina HiSeq 2000. TCR beta CDR3 regions were amplified from RNA transcripts. A first-round RT-PCR of the TCR CDR3 used the HTBI primer set with the Qiagen OneStep RT-PCR kit. Clones were called with MiXCR by TCRdb after fastp trimmed the public reads at Q25, and only in-frame beta chains were retained. CDR3 protein sequences are deduplicated, and each keeps its most common genes and DNA. The sample data list about 570,000 distinct CDR3 sequences, and about 43% of these were observed just once. The leading ten clones occupy 19% of the sample. Input material: peripheral blood or thyroid tissue (not recorded which). Receptors originate from an adult woman with Graves' disease, either hyperthyroidism or ophthalmopathy (not recorded which).

The chain combines TRBV6-5 with TRBJ1-2; D unclear. CDR3 length: 18 residues. V lost 0 bases and J lost 3, with 20 bases in between. Germline V gives CDR1 MNHEY, CDR2 SVGAGI. In DNA, the CDR3 is TGTGCCAGCAGTTACTCGGGGAGACGGCCGACTAAGGACTATGGCTACACCTTC. Amino acids: CASSYSGRRPTKDYGYTF.

Regarding this clonotype: A much more abundant neighbour one base away suggests this may be a read error. The CDR3 ends on some other residue instead of the conserved phenylalanine or tryptophan, so this is likely a read error. The chain has TRBV10-2 and TRBJ1-1; D gene unclear. Germline V gives CDR1 WSHSY, CDR2 SAAADI. Trimming shortened V by 6 bases and J by 2 bases, and 16 bases separated the two germline ends. This CDR3 is 15 amino acids long. CDR3 amino acids: CASSQIAGVNTEAFS. DNA of the CDR3: TGCGCCAGCAGCCAAATCGCCGGGGTAAACACTGAAGCTTTCTCT.

This clonotype was counted only a few times. This chain uses TRBV28 with TRBJ1-6; D uncertain. This CDR3 has 15 amino acids. The ends were cut back, 5 bases at V and 0 bases at J, with 8 bases in the middle. Germline V gives CDR1 MDHEN, CDR2 SYDVKM. Here the CDR3 reads CASSATSSYNSPLHF. As DNA, the CDR3 is TGTGCCAGCAGTGCGACGAGCTCCTATAATTCACCCCTCCACTTT.

V is TRBV20-1 and J is TRBJ1-1; unclear D gene. Germline V gene data show CDR1 as DFQATT and CDR2 as SNEGSKA (reference sequence). The V end was cut by 2 bases, the J end by 6 bases, with 10 bases between. The CDR3 contains 12 residues. The CDR3 nucleotides read TGCAGTGCTAGAAGCGGTAACCCTGAAGCTTTCTTT. Translation gives CSARSGNPEAFF.

The chain employs TRBV24-1 and TRBJ1-2; D is possibly TRBD1 (6 bases). The V gene's germline CDR1 is KGHDR and CDR2 SFDVKD. The CDR3 is 13 residues long. Trimming stripped 9 bases from V and 5 bases from J, with 15 bases between. The CDR3 loop reads CATQPGGEYGYTF. The CDR3, as DNA: TGTGCCACCCAACCCGGGGGCGAGTATGGCTACACCTTC.

Ten or more counts support this clonotype. The chain carries TRBV12-3 or TRBV12-4 and TRBJ1-4; TRBD1 aligns across 8 bases. V dropped 3 bases and J dropped 8; count of bases not matched to a gene: 14. The length of the CDR3 is 17 residues. The CDR3: CASSFSIRQGHLEKLFF. In DNA, the CDR3 is TGTGCCAGCAGTTTCAGTATTCGACAGGGGCACTTGGAAAAACTGTTTTTT.

This clonotype was observed many times. The V gene is TRBV7-9, the J gene TRBJ2-5, with 12 bases identical to TRBD2. This CDR3 spans 17 amino acids. The germline V gene has CDR1 SEHNR and CDR2 FQNEAQ (reference sequence). Trimming at V came to 5 bases and at J to 1 base, leaving 8 bases not matched to a gene. The DNA for the CDR3 is TGTGCCAGCAGCCCCTCACTAGCGGGAGGTCCCCAAGAGACCCAGTACTTC. Translating gives CASSPSLAGGPQETQYF.

This clonotype was seen a few times. This rearrangement joins TRBV13 to TRBJ1-5; 10 nucleotides align to TRBD1. The CDR3 is 15 amino acids. With 4 bases clipped from V and 7 bases from J, the junction kept 7 bases outside the gene matches. Per the germline V gene, CDR1 is PRHDT and CDR2 is FYEKMQ (reference sequence). This CDR3 reads CASSSRTGGFQPQHF. CDR3 DNA: TGTGCCAGCAGCTCGAGGACAGGGGGTTTCCAGCCCCAGCATTTT.

The V call is TRBV11-1, the J call TRBJ2-6; 11 positions agree with TRBD1. Trimming removed 1 base from V and 0 bases from J; junction bases left unmatched: 8. The CDR3 is 20 amino acids. Per the germline V gene, CDR1 is SGHAT and CDR2 is FQDESV (reference sequence). For the CDR3, the DNA is TGTGCCAGCAGCTTAGGCCCCGGGACAGGGGGGAGCTCTGGGGCCAACGTCCTGACTTTC. Protein: CASSLGPGTGGSSGANVLTF.

This clonotype was observed many times. The genes are TRBV12-3 or TRBV12-4 and TRBJ1-4; D perhaps matches TRBD1 (5 bases). The V gene lost 6 bases and the J gene lost 8 bases, with 22 bases spanning the gap. The CDR3 runs to 16 residues. The CDR3 protein is CASSPSGGAVEEKLFF. As DNA, the CDR3 is TGTGCCAGCAGCCCCTCGGGTGGGGCGGTGGAGGAAAAACTGTTTTTT.

This clonotype was seen just once. V and J are TRBV20-1 and TRBJ2-3; 10 bases agree with TRBD1. The CDR3 runs to 15 residues. Germline assignment: CDR1 DFQATT and CDR2 SNEGSKA (reference sequence). V gave up 8 bases and J gave up 2 bases; unmatched junction bases: 10. DNA of the CDR3: TGCAGTACGCTCACGGGACAGGGGTTCACAGATACGCAGTATTTT. Protein product: CSTLTGQGFTDTQYF.

V is TRBV25-1 and J is TRBJ1-6; D uncertain. Trimming shortened V by 4 bases and J by 6 bases, and 19 bases separated the two germline ends. Germline values: CDR1 MGHDK, CDR2 SYGVNS. CDR3 size: 17 residues. CDR3 amino acids: CASSARVPGIPNSPLHF. The DNA of the CDR3 is TGTGCCAGCAGTGCTAGAGTGCCCGGGATTCCTAATTCACCCCTCCACTTT.

V is TRBV7-9 and J is TRBJ1-4, with 8 bases identical to TRBD1. Trimming took 3 bases from V and 4 from J; bases not matched to a gene: 1. CDR3 length: 14 amino acids. Looked up from germline, CDR1 is SEHNR and CDR2 is FQNEAQ (reference sequence). CDR3 protein: CASSLDRDNEKLFF. The CDR3 DNA follows: TGTGCCAGCAGCTTGGACAGGGATAATGAAAAACTGTTTTTT.

The table lists this clonotype with many counts. In nucleotides, the CDR3 is TGCGCCAGCAGGCAGACCGGCAGTTATGGCTACACCTTC. This sequence encodes CASRQTGSYGYTF. The V and J genes are TRBV4-1 and TRBJ1-2; D not resolved. The ends were cut back, 6 bases at V and 5 bases at J, with 13 bases in the middle. The CDR3 has 13 amino acids. Germline-derived CDR1 and CDR2 are MGHRA and YSYEKL.

V usage is TRBV12-3 or TRBV12-4 and J usage is TRBJ1-5, with 10 positions matching TRBD1. The J segment lost 2 bases and the V segment lost 6 bases, leaving 7 bases of the junction unmatched. This CDR3 comprises 16 residues. CDR3 in amino acids: CASSSGQGQGNQPQHF. Here the CDR3 DNA reads TGTGCCAGCAGCTCGGGACAGGGGCAGGGCAATCAGCCCCAGCATTTT.

In its sample, this clonotype was seen many times. Here the CDR3 DNA reads TGTGCCACCAGTGCCACCTTGGGCCGGGGAGCGATGGAAGGCTACACCTTC. Protein product: CATSATLGRGAMEGYTF. This chain uses TRBV24-1 with TRBJ1-2; no clear D gene. Looked up from germline, CDR1 is KGHDR and CDR2 is SFDVKD. This CDR3 is 17 amino acids long. V lost 5 bases, J lost 8 bases, and 26 bases lay in between.

Comments on this clonotype: Its ends do not fully match the called genes, so a read error is possible. V gene TRBV5-5 combines with J gene TRBJ2-7, with TRBD2 matching over 8 bases. The length of the CDR3 is 14 residues. CDR1 is SGHKS and CDR2 is YYEKEE in the germline V gene (reference sequence). This CDR3 reads CASSRTSSGNEQNF. CDR3 DNA sequence: TGTGCCAGCAGCAGGACTAGCTCCGGCAACGAGCAGAACTTC.

This chain uses TRBV10-3 with TRBJ2-7, with no clear D. The CDR3 spans 8 residues. Germline V gene data show CDR1 as ENHRY and CDR2 as SYGVKD. The V end was cut by 6 bases, the J end by 9 bases, with 3 bases between. CDR3 protein: CAIRAQYF. The CDR3 nucleotides are TGTGCCATCAGAGCGCAGTACTTC.

This chain uses TRBV29-1 with TRBJ1-3; tentatively, D is TRBD1 (6 bases). CDR1 is SQVTM and CDR2 is ANQGSEA in the germline V gene. V was trimmed by 6 bases and J by 2 bases, leaving 17 bases between them. The CDR3 is 15 amino acids. The CDR3: CSVGLNRVTGNTIYF. CDR3 sequence (DNA): TGCAGCGTAGGGCTCAACAGGGTAACTGGAAACACCATATATTTT.

The genes are TRBV29-1 and TRBJ1-2, with 9 bases lining up with TRBD1. The CDR3 totals 14 residues. CDR1 and CDR2 (germline): SQVTM, ANQGSEA. V gave up 3 bases and J gave up 4 bases; unmatched junction bases: 6. The CDR3 reads CSVDQGQGGYGYTF. CDR3 bases: TGCAGCGTTGACCAGGGACAGGGAGGCTATGGCTACACCTTC.